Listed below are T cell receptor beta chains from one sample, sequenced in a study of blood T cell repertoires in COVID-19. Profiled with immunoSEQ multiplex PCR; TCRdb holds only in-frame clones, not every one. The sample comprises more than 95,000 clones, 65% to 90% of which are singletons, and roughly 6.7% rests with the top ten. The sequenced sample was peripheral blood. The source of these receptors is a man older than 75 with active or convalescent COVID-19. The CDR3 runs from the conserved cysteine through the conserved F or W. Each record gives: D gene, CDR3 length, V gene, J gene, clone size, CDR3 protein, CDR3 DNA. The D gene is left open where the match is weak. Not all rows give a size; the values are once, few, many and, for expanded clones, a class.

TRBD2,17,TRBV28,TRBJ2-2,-,CASSLWSSGGKEGELFF,TGTGCCAGCAGTTTGTGGTCTAGCGGGGGAAAAGAAGGGGAGCTGTTTTTT
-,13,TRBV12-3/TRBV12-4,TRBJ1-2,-,CASAPGLSRGYTF,TGTGCCAGCGCGCCCGGTTTAAGTCGTGGCTACACCTTC
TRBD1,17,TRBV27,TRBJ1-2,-,CASSLLATGGANYGYTF,TGTGCCAGCAGTTTATTGGCAACAGGGGGCGCGAACTATGGCTACACCTTC
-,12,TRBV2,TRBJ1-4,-,CASSSSGFLSSF,TGTGCCAGCAGTTCGTCCGGGTTCTTATCCTCCTTT
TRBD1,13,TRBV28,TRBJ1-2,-,CASSATGYGGYTF,TGTGCCAGCAGTGCGACAGGGTACGGTGGCTACACCTTC
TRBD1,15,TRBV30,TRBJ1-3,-,CAWKGDRGLGNTIYF,TGTGCCTGGAAAGGAGACAGGGGTTTAGGAAACACCATATATTTT
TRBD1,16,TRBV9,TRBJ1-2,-,CASSGGRDRVDYGYTF,TGTGCCAGCAGCGGCGGCCGAGACAGGGTGGACTATGGCTACACCTTC
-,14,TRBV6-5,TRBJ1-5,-,CASTEGAGNQPQHF,TGTGCCAGCACCGAAGGGGCGGGCAATCAGCCCCAGCATTTT
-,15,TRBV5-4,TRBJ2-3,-,CASSPLAGGTDTQYF,TGTGCCAGCAGCCCCCTGGCAGGGGGCACAGATACGCAGTATTTT
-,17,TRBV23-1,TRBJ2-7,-,CASSQSKLVLPIYEQYF,TGCGCCAGCAGTCAATCGAAACTAGTCCTCCCCATCTACGAGCAGTACTTC
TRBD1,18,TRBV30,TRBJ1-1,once,CAWTFVPAGGLKNTEAFF,TGTGCCTGGACCTTCGTCCCCGCAGGGGGCTTAAAGAACACTGAAGCTTTCTTT
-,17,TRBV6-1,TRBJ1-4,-,CASSEAGGAGPNEKLFF,TGTGCCAGCAGTGAAGCGGGAGGGGCGGGACCTAATGAAAAACTGTTTTTT
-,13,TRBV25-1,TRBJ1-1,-,CASSAAGLSEAFF,TGTGCCAGCAGTGCCGCAGGGTTATCTGAAGCTTTCTTT
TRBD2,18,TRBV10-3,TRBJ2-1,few,CAISELWDRLAGAHEQFF,TGTGCCATCAGTGAGTTATGGGATAGGCTAGCGGGAGCCCATGAGCAGTTCTTC
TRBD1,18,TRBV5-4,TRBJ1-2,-,CASSSQLGSGGESDGYTF,TGTGCCAGCAGCTCACAACTGGGGTCAGGGGGCGAGTCTGATGGCTACACCTTC
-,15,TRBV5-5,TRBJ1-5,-,CASSFGGQGAQPQHF,TGTGCCAGCAGCTTCGGTGGGCAGGGTGCGCAGCCCCAGCATTTT
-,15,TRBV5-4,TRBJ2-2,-,CASSFGLNAFGELFF,TGTGCCAGCAGCTTCGGTTTGAACGCGTTCGGGGAGCTGTTTTTT
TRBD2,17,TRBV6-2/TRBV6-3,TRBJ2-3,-,CASSYWGLAGLTDTQYF,TGTGCCAGCAGTTACTGGGGACTAGCGGGACTCACAGATACGCAGTATTTT
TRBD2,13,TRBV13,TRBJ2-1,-,CASSLAGGDEQFF,TGTGCCAGCAGCCTCGCGGGAGGGGATGAGCAGTTCTTC